This TCR beta chain was documented in a study of blood T cell repertoires in COVID-19. Turning to the study itself: There were acute and convalescent COVID-19 samples, and they came from the United States, Italy and Spain. PBMCs, B-cell-depleted T cells, or T cells provided the cDNA or gDNA that made up the material.

CDR1 and CDR2 (germline): LGHDT, YNNKEL (reference sequence). V lost 4 bases, J lost 2 bases, and 11 bases lay in between. The CDR3 consists of 14 residues. The protocol was immunoSEQ multiplex PCR, while the TCRdb copy is restricted to in-frame clones and leaves out a portion. This table has 100,000 to 150,000 clones, around 70% appearing once. Sequenced sample: peripheral blood. V usage is TRBV3-1 (or the pseudogene TRBV3-2) and J usage is TRBJ2-5; TRBD2 might be the D (5 bases). The origin of this receptor is an elderly man with COVID-19, enrolled during active disease. DNA for the CDR3: TGTGCCAGCAGCCGAAATCCGGGACAAGAGACCCAGTACTTC. Translating gives CASSRNPGQETQYF.